The next 18 T cell receptor beta chains were all read from a single sample in a study of T cells in Graves' hyperthyroidism and ophthalmopathy. Amplified TCR beta CDR3 regions derived from RNA transcripts. HTBI primers were used for first-round RT-PCR of the TCR CDR3. TCRdb independently ran MiXCR on the multiplex PCR reads; one entry per CDR3 protein. The sample has almost 600,000 distinct CDR3 sequences, approximately 44% seen once. The specimen was peripheral blood or thyroid tissue (not recorded which). Receptors originate from a young woman with Graves' hyperthyroidism.

This chain connects TRBV27 to TRBJ2-7; 7 positions match TRBD2. The CDR3 runs 14 residues. The germline V gene encodes CDR1 MNHEY and CDR2 SMNVEV (reference sequence). The V gene end was trimmed by 2 bases and the J gene end by 9 bases; junction bases not matched to a gene: 10. In DNA form, the CDR3 reads TGTGCCAGCAGTTTAGAGGCGGGAGTCCGCGGGCAGTACTTC. Its protein product is CASSLEAGVRGQYF.

This clonotype was observed at least ten times. The chain joins TRBV7-2 to TRBJ1-5; unclear D gene. Looked up from germline, CDR1 is SGHTA and CDR2 is FQGNSA. CDR3 size: 13 residues. The V and J ends lost 1 base and 7 bases respectively, with 8 bases between them. This chain's CDR3 is CASSLVQTQPQHF. DNA of the CDR3: TGTGCCAGCAGCTTAGTACAGACCCAGCCCCAGCATTTT.

Only a few counts were recorded for this clonotype. J is TRBJ2-3 and V is TRBV7-2; D unclear. Trimming removed 5 bases at V and 1 base at J, with 10 bases between. The CDR3 is 14 residues long. In germline, CDR1 is SGHTA, CDR2 FQGNSA. The CDR3 sequence: CASSDRLGTDTQYF. Here the CDR3 DNA reads TGTGCCAGCAGCGACCGGTTAGGCACAGATACGCAGTATTTT.

The V gene is TRBV20-1, the J gene TRBJ2-6, with 8 bases that match TRBD1. Losses at the gene ends were 7 bases for V and 2 bases for J; bases not matched to a gene: 4. The CDR3 runs to 14 residues. Per the germline V gene, CDR1 is DFQATT and CDR2 is SNEGSKA (reference sequence). The CDR3 bases are TGCAGTGGTGAGGACAGGGCTGGGGCCAACGTCCTGACTTTC. Translated, it gives CSGEDRAGANVLTF.

Here the CDR3 DNA reads TGTGCCATCAGTGACCGGGGGGCTGGGGCCAACGTCCTGACTTTC. Translated, it gives CAISDRGAGANVLTF. The V gene is TRBV10-3, the J gene TRBJ2-6; 7 bases are a match to TRBD2. This CDR3 has 15 residues. The J segment lost 2 bases and the V segment lost 3 bases, leaving 1 base of the junction unmatched. The germline V gene has CDR1 ENHRY and CDR2 SYGVKD.

J is TRBJ1-5 and V is TRBV15; no clear D gene. V shed 3 bases and J shed 9 bases, with 6 bases lying between them. Germline loops: CDR1 LNHNV, CDR2 YYDKDF (reference sequence). This CDR3 spans 11 amino acids. In DNA, the CDR3 is TGTGCCACCAGCAGGGACGGGCCCCAGCATTTT. This codes for CATSRDGPQHF.

This clonotype was picked up many times. The chain has TRBV20-1 and TRBJ2-5, with 7 bases fitting TRBD1. Trimming cost V 2 bases and J 4 bases; bases outside gene matches: 16. Germline V CDR1 and CDR2: DFQATT, SNEGSKA (reference sequence). The CDR3 is 17 amino acids. CDR3 bases: TGCAGTGCTAGATCTCCTACTACAGGGGTGAAAGGAGAGACCCAGTACTTC. Its translation is CSARSPTTGVKGETQYF.

Turning to this clonotype: This may be a read error: a much more frequent sequence differs by one nucleotide. The V gene is TRBV6-1, the J gene TRBJ1-4; tentatively, D is TRBD1 (5 bases). CDR3 length: 14 amino acids. Germline V gene lookup returns CDR1 MNHNS and CDR2 SASEGT. The chain's CDR3 is CASRGRATNEKQFF. As DNA, the CDR3 is TGTGCCAGCAGGGGACGAGCAACTAATGAAAAACAGTTTTTT.

This sequence joins TRBV5-1 and TRBJ2-3; a possible D gene is TRBD1 (6 bases). The length of the CDR3 is 15 residues. The ends were cut back, 4 bases at V and 5 bases at J, with 17 bases in the middle. Germline CDR1 SGHRS, CDR2 YFSETQ. CDR3 amino acids: CASSINRAGQDTQYF. The CDR3 region has the DNA TGCGCCAGCAGCATAAACAGGGCTGGCCAAGATACGCAGTATTTT.

To note about this clonotype: A read error is possible here, since a much larger clone lies one base away. This chain uses TRBV19 with TRBJ2-7; unclear D gene. This CDR3 is 14 amino acids long. The germline V gene has CDR1 LNHDA and CDR2 SQIVND (reference sequence). V dropped 4 bases and J dropped 6 bases, with 16 bases sitting between them. CDR3 residues: CASSTRQTRAEQYF. In DNA, the CDR3 is TGTGCCAGTAGTACCCGACAAACCCGTGCCGAGCAGTACTTC.

The genes are TRBV20-1 and TRBJ1-5; TRBD1 matches 7 bases. This CDR3 comprises 14 residues. Trimming cost V 2 bases and J 8 bases; bases outside gene matches: 9. Germline V gene lookup returns CDR1 DFQATT and CDR2 SNEGSKA (reference sequence). As DNA, the CDR3 is TGCAGTGCTAGATCCATGACAGGGAGAAAGCCCCAGCATTTT. Its protein is CSARSMTGRKPQHF.

In its sample, this clonotype was seen many times. The V gene is TRBV20-1, the J gene TRBJ2-5; 9 bases align to TRBD2. The CDR3 loop spans 13 amino acids. The germline gives CDR1 DFQATT, CDR2 SNEGSKA (reference sequence). CDR3 coding DNA: TGCACACAACCGGGACTAGCCCAAGAGACCCAGTACTTC. It is translated as CTQPGLAQETQYF.

This rearrangement joins TRBV5-1 to TRBJ1-5; D call uncertain. Trimming pared 2 bases from V and 6 bases from J, leaving 12 bases between. This CDR3 is built from 14 residues. Germline-derived CDR1 and CDR2 are SGHRS and YFSETQ. The CDR3 loop reads CASSFGNPGQPQHF. DNA for the CDR3: TGCGCCAGCAGCTTCGGAAATCCAGGTCAGCCCCAGCATTTT.

This clonotype has a count of ten or more. V and J are TRBV19 and TRBJ1-5; D may be TRBD1 (6 bases). Trimming removed 5 bases at V and 2 bases at J, with 10 bases between. The germline CDR1 and CDR2 sequences are LNHDA and SQIVND (reference sequence). The CDR3 runs 14 residues. CDR3 sequence: CASSQWTGNQPQHF. CDR3 bases: TGTGCCAGTAGTCAATGGACAGGCAATCAGCCCCAGCATTTT.

This clonotype was recorded at least ten times. The V call is TRBV5-1, the J call TRBJ2-6, with a tentative D call TRBD2 (6 bases). This CDR3 comprises 16 residues. V was shortened by 2 bases and J by 0 bases, with 9 bases between the two germline ends. Germline CDR1 and CDR2: SGHRS and YFSETQ. For the CDR3, the DNA is TGCGCCAGCAGCTTTCCTAGCGTCTCTGGGGCCAACGTCCTGACTTTC. Translated, it gives CASSFPSVSGANVLTF.

This clonotype was seen repeatedly, ten times or more. The chain couples TRBV20-1 to TRBJ1-5, with D possibly being TRBD1 (6 bases). V was clipped by 6 bases and J by 3 bases, with 12 bases between them. The CDR3 sequence is 13 residues long. CDR1 is DFQATT and CDR2 is SNEGSKA in the germline V gene (reference sequence). In DNA, the CDR3 is TGCAGTGCCGTACGGGGGCCCAATCAGCCCCAGCATTTT. Translating gives CSAVRGPNQPQHF.

CDR3 DNA sequence: TGTGCCAGTAGTATAGTAGGGCAGCCCCCAAATGAAAAACTGTTTTTT. Translating it yields CASSIVGQPPNEKLFF. This chain links TRBV19 with TRBJ1-4; D gene ambiguous. V gave up 1 base and J gave up 5 bases, with 14 bases separating them. Germline V gene lookup returns CDR1 LNHDA and CDR2 SQIVND (reference sequence). The CDR3 covers 16 residues.

Many counts were recorded for this clonotype. V gene TRBV7-6 combines with J gene TRBJ1-1, with D maybe TRBD1 (6 bases). From germline, CDR1 is SGHVS and CDR2 FNYEAQ. The CDR3 contains 13 residues. V lost 6 bases and J 2 bases, leaving 10 bases between the germline ends. CDR3 loop: CASRQDRNTEAFF. DNA for the CDR3: TGTGCCAGCAGGCAGGACAGAAACACTGAAGCTTTCTTT.